This TCR beta chain was identified in a study of T cell clusters in autoimmune cytopenias. Across the study: Per sample, median TRB depth was about 52,000 reads, yielding a median around 2,400 distinct clonotypes.

TRB was amplified by touch-down multiplex PCR, primer pools A and B combined. TCRdb reanalyzed the multiplex PCR reads, giving one entry per CDR3 protein sequence and no DNA. The sample's table shows about 6,800 distinct CDR3 sequences. Some 34,000 genome equivalents of blood DNA were amplified for TRB. Germline CDR1 reads DFQATT; CDR2 reads SNEGSKA (reference sequence). The CDR3 consists of 13 residues. V is TRBV20-1 and J is TRBJ1-2; TCRdb lists TRBD1, though no DNA is available to test this call. Sequencing was done on a sample of peripheral blood. This clonotype was obtained from a human donor with an autoimmune cytopenia or autoimmune hepatitis (not recorded which). Here the CDR3 reads CSARDGGGGGYTF.